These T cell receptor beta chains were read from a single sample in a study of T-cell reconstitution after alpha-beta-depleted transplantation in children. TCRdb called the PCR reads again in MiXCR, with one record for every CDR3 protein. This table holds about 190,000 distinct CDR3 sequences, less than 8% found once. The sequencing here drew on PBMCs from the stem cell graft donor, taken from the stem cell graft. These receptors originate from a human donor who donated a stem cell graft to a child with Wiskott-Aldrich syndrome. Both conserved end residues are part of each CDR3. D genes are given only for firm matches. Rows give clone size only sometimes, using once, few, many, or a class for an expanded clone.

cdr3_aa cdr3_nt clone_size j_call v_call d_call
CASSLIFKETQYF TGTGCCAGCAGCTTAATCTTTAAAGAGACCCAGTACTTC many TRBJ2-5 TRBV7-2 -
CASSPGLTYEQYF TGTGCCAGCAGCCCAGGGTTAACCTACGAGCAGTACTTC many TRBJ2-7 TRBV6-5 -
CASRYRVTGEKLFF TGTGCCAGCAGATACAGGGTTACAGGTGAAAAACTGTTTTTT many TRBJ1-4 TRBV6-5 -
CASSGGTEQETQYF TGCGCCAGCAGCGGCGGGACGGAGCAAGAGACCCAGTACTTC medium-sized TRBJ2-5 TRBV4-1 -
CSAPAGGRRNQPQHF TGCAGTGCTCCCGCCGGGGGCCGGCGGAATCAGCCCCAGCATTTT many TRBJ1-5 TRBV20-1 -
CASSLEVGLPNTGELFF TGCGCCAGCAGCTTGGAAGTTGGACTCCCAAACACCGGGGAGCTGTTTTTT many TRBJ2-2 TRBV5-1 -
CSVLRPGQGSYNEQFF TGCAGCGTTTTACGACCGGGACAGGGATCCTACAATGAGCAGTTCTTC many TRBJ2-1 TRBV29-1 TRBD1
CASSQGTGLREKLFF TGTGCCAGCAGCCAAGGGACAGGGTTGCGGGAAAAACTGTTTTTT many TRBJ1-4 TRBV7-8 TRBD1
CASSPQGWTQETQYF TGCGCCAGCAGCCCACAGGGGTGGACCCAAGAGACCCAGTACTTC many TRBJ2-5 TRBV5-1 TRBD1
CASSQTTLAGGLAKNIQYF TGTGCCAGCAGCCAAACCACCTTAGCGGGGGGGCTAGCCAAAAACATTCAGTACTTC many TRBJ2-4 TRBV11-2 TRBD2
CSVGYAKETQYF TGCAGCGTTGGGTATGCCAAAGAGACCCAGTACTTC many TRBJ2-5 TRBV29-1 -
CASAQASNQPQHF TGTGCCAGTGCGCAGGCTAGCAATCAGCCCCAGCATTTT many TRBJ1-5 TRBV27 -
CATSSSPLGLYF TGTGCCACCAGCTCCTCACCTCTAGGACTGTACTTC many TRBJ2-5 TRBV15 -
CASSFVPWGIDNAFF TGTGCCAGCAGTTTTGTACCCTGGGGAATAGACAACGCTTTCTTT - TRBJ1-1 TRBV27 -
CAWSFRDEQYF TGTGCCTGGAGTTTCCGAGACGAGCAGTACTTC many TRBJ2-7 TRBV30 -
CSARDLAGTYNEQFF TGCAGTGCTAGAGACTTAGCGGGAACCTACAATGAGCAGTTCTTC many TRBJ2-1 TRBV20-1 TRBD2
CASSNPMGSLTYEQYF TGCGCCAGCAGCAATCCCATGGGGAGCCTTACCTACGAGCAGTACTTC few TRBJ2-7 TRBV5-1 -
CASSLDVDNSPLHF TGCGCCAGCAGCTTGGATGTGGATAATTCACCCCTCCACTTT many TRBJ1-6 TRBV5-1 -
CASSEVGGRVTYDGYTF TGTGCCAGCAGTGAGGTGGGGGGAAGGGTAACATACGATGGCTACACCTTC many TRBJ1-2 TRBV25-1 -
CASSLSRGAGQETQYF TGTGCCAGCAGCTTAAGTCGGGGGGCTGGCCAAGAGACCCAGTACTTC - TRBJ2-5 TRBV7-2 -
CASSFSPTAGGPESEQFF TGTGCCAGCAGCTTTTCCCCTACAGCGGGAGGGCCCGAAAGCGAGCAGTTCTTC - TRBJ2-1 TRBV7-2 TRBD2
CASSLAVGGALNEQFF TGTGCCAGCAGCTTAGCGGTGGGGGGGGCCCTCAATGAGCAGTTCTTC - TRBJ2-1 TRBV7-2 -
CASSAPRQGKNTEAFF TGTGCCAGCAGTGCCCCGAGACAGGGGAAGAACACTGAAGCTTTCTTT many TRBJ1-1 TRBV6-1 TRBD1
CASSFGQGSGYTF TGCGCCAGCAGCTTTGGGCAGGGTTCCGGCTACACCTTC many TRBJ1-2 TRBV5-1 -
CSAGTRGGWGETQYF TGCAGTGCTGGAACGCGGGGGGGGTGGGGAGAGACCCAGTACTTC - TRBJ2-5 TRBV20-1 TRBD2
CASSSDSHSYEQYF TGTGCCAGCAGCTCCGACAGCCACTCCTACGAGCAGTACTTC few TRBJ2-7 TRBV13 -
CASSPQTRWNEQFF TGTGCCAGCAGCCCACAGACTAGGTGGAATGAGCAGTTCTTC - TRBJ2-1 TRBV11-2 -
CATSSSGSWYTQYF TGTGCCACCAGCAGTAGCGGGAGTTGGTATACGCAGTATTTT many TRBJ2-3 TRBV15 TRBD2
CASSLASSIPEQYF TGCGCCAGCAGCTTGGCCAGCTCGATCCCCGAGCAGTACTTC many TRBJ2-7 TRBV5-1 -
CASSSNQNTEAFF TGCGCCAGCAGCTCCAACCAGAACACTGAAGCTTTCTTT many TRBJ1-1 TRBV5-1 -
CASSLVLGDTEAFF TGCGCCAGCAGCTTGGTTCTGGGCGACACTGAAGCTTTCTTT many TRBJ1-1 TRBV5-1 -
CAISERGEETQYF TGTGCCATCAGTGAAAGAGGGGAAGAGACCCAGTACTTC - TRBJ2-5 TRBV10-3 -
CASTPAPTDTQYF TGTGCCAGCACCCCGGCCCCGACAGATACGCAGTATTTT many TRBJ2-3 TRBV6-2/TRBV6-3 -
CASSQELGSQETQYF TGTGCCAGCAGCCAAGAGTTAGGGAGCCAAGAGACCCAGTACTTC many TRBJ2-5 TRBV3-1 -
CASSLYSKINTEAFF TGCGCCAGCAGCCTTTACTCAAAAATCAACACTGAAGCTTTCTTT many TRBJ1-1 TRBV5-1 -
CASSYGLALAKNIQYF TGTGCCAGTAGTTACGGACTAGCGCTAGCCAAAAACATTCAGTACTTC - TRBJ2-4 TRBV19 TRBD2
CASRIGGRGTEAFF TGTGCCAGCAGAATAGGGGGCCGGGGAACTGAAGCTTTCTTT many TRBJ1-1 TRBV27 TRBD1
CSVAGQGYTGELFF TGCAGCGTTGCGGGACAGGGGTACACCGGGGAGCTGTTTTTT few TRBJ2-2 TRBV29-1 TRBD1
CASSSNRDQANNEKLFF TGTGCCAGCAGCTCCAACCGGGACCAAGCCAATAATGAAAAACTGTTTTTT many TRBJ1-4 TRBV4-2 -
CASSFSGNVNQPQHF TGCGCCAGCAGCTTCTCCGGCAACGTCAATCAGCCCCAGCATTTT - TRBJ1-5 TRBV5-1 -
CAWSVQWGQGATNEKLFF TGTGCCTGGAGTGTACAATGGGGACAGGGGGCAACTAATGAAAAACTGTTTTTT few TRBJ1-4 TRBV30 TRBD1
CASSRTDSGANEQFF TGTGCCAGCAGTCGCACCGACTCAGGGGCCAATGAGCAGTTCTTC many TRBJ2-1 TRBV12-3/TRBV12-4 -
CASSLSRGGRQETQYF TGTGCCAGCAGTTTAAGTAGGGGCGGACGCCAAGAGACCCAGTACTTC many TRBJ2-5 TRBV27 -
CSALLGLPSGNTIYF TGCAGCGCCTTACTAGGACTTCCCTCTGGAAACACCATATATTTT many TRBJ1-3 TRBV29-1 -
CASSQDRGETQYF TGTGCCAGCAGCCAAGATAGGGGAGAGACCCAGTACTTC many TRBJ2-5 TRBV4-2 -